This is a list of T cell receptor beta chains from one sample in a study of beta chain features in type 1 diabetes. The data were produced by immunoSEQ multiplex PCR, yet TCRdb's version contains in-frame clones alone and is incomplete. Of about 400,000 clones listed, around an eighth are singletons. Sequenced material: naive CD4+ T cells from blood. The receptor source for this set is a young man in good health. The CDR3 runs from the conserved cysteine through the conserved F or W. The D gene is left open where the match is weak. Expanded clones get a size class; other rows say once, few or many, or leave the size out.

CDR3 DNA: TGTGCCGTACGGACAGGGGGAACAGAGACCCAGTACTTC; CDR3 protein: CAVRTGGTETQYF; J gene: TRBJ2-5; D gene: TRBD1; clone size: NA; V gene: TRBV6-1
CDR3 DNA: TGTGCCAGCAGTCCCCAGACAAGATCACCCCTCCACTTT; CDR3 protein: CASSPQTRSPLHF; J gene: TRBJ1-6; D gene: NA; clone size: NA; V gene: TRBV7-9
CDR3 DNA: TGTGCCAGCAGTTCACTGCAGGGGAGCTATGGCTACACCTTC; CDR3 protein: CASSSLQGSYGYTF; J gene: TRBJ1-2; D gene: NA; clone size: NA; V gene: TRBV6-5
CDR3 DNA: TGTGCCAGCAGTGCACCTGGGACAGGGAAATCCTACGAGCAGTACTTC; CDR3 protein: CASSAPGTGKSYEQYF; J gene: TRBJ2-7; D gene: TRBD1; clone size: NA; V gene: TRBV25-1
CDR3 DNA: TGTGCCACTACCCACGGGGGGGATACGCAGTATTTT; CDR3 protein: CATTHGGDTQYF; J gene: TRBJ2-3; D gene: TRBD2; clone size: few; V gene: TRBV19
CDR3 DNA: TGTGCCAGCAGCGTAGGGCTCCCTGTAGGGGCGCAGGAGACCCAGTACTTC; CDR3 protein: CASSVGLPVGAQETQYF; J gene: TRBJ2-5; D gene: NA; clone size: few; V gene: TRBV9
CDR3 DNA: TGTGCCATCAGGAAGGGTAGCGGTGGCTCCTACGAGCAGTACTTC; CDR3 protein: CAIRKGSGGSYEQYF; J gene: TRBJ2-7; D gene: NA; clone size: NA; V gene: TRBV10-3
CDR3 DNA: TGTGCCAGCAGCTTAAGGACTTCATCCTACAATGAGCAGTTCTTC; CDR3 protein: CASSLRTSSYNEQFF; J gene: TRBJ2-1; D gene: NA; clone size: NA; V gene: TRBV5-4
CDR3 DNA: TGTGCCAGCAGCTCCGGGACAACGTACCAAGAGACCCAGTACTTC; CDR3 protein: CASSSGTTYQETQYF; J gene: TRBJ2-5; D gene: NA; clone size: NA; V gene: TRBV7-3
CDR3 DNA: TGCGCCAGCAGCCAGGGGACTAGGGGAGGGGAGCAGTTCTTC; CDR3 protein: CASSQGTRGGEQFF; J gene: TRBJ2-1; D gene: TRBD2; clone size: few; V gene: TRBV4-3
CDR3 DNA: TGTGCCAGTAGTATTGGCGGACAGATGAACACTGAAGCTTTCTTT; CDR3 protein: CASSIGGQMNTEAFF; J gene: TRBJ1-1; D gene: NA; clone size: NA; V gene: TRBV19
CDR3 DNA: TGTGCCAGCAGTCCATTGCGGGGCGATGGCTACACCTTC; CDR3 protein: CASSPLRGDGYTF; J gene: TRBJ1-2; D gene: NA; clone size: NA; V gene: TRBV6-5
CDR3 DNA: TGCAGCGTTTCCGGACAGGGGTCCCAAGAGACCCAGTACTTC; CDR3 protein: CSVSGQGSQETQYF; J gene: TRBJ2-5; D gene: TRBD1; clone size: few; V gene: TRBV29-1
CDR3 DNA: TGTGCCAGCATACCCAGGGGGTGCTCTGAAGCTTTCTTT; CDR3 protein: CASIPRGCSEAFF; J gene: TRBJ1-1; D gene: NA; clone size: few; V gene: TRBV21-1
CDR3 DNA: TGCGCCAGCAGCCAACCGACTAGCGGGGCTGGCAATGAGCAGTTCTTC; CDR3 protein: CASSQPTSGAGNEQFF; J gene: TRBJ2-1; D gene: TRBD2; clone size: NA; V gene: TRBV4-3
CDR3 DNA: TGTGCCACCAGACCGAACCAACAGGGAGCCGAGCAGTACTTC; CDR3 protein: CATRPNQQGAEQYF; J gene: TRBJ2-7; D gene: NA; clone size: few; V gene: TRBV15
CDR3 DNA: TGTGCCTGGAGTCAGCAGGGACACTATAATTCACCCCTCCACTTT; CDR3 protein: CAWSQQGHYNSPLHF; J gene: TRBJ1-6; D gene: NA; clone size: few; V gene: TRBV30
CDR3 DNA: TGCGCCAGCAGCACGGGACAAGACAATCAGCCCCAGCATTTT; CDR3 protein: CASSTGQDNQPQHF; J gene: TRBJ1-5; D gene: NA; clone size: few; V gene: TRBV5-1
CDR3 DNA: TGTGCCAGCACCACGGGACAGGGTCACTATGGCTACACCTTC; CDR3 protein: CASTTGQGHYGYTF; J gene: TRBJ1-2; D gene: TRBD1; clone size: NA; V gene: TRBV28
CDR3 DNA: TGTGCCAGCAGCGCGCGTGGAGCGGGAACCTACGAGCAGTACTTC; CDR3 protein: CASSARGAGTYEQYF; J gene: TRBJ2-7; D gene: TRBD2; clone size: NA; V gene: TRBV2
CDR3 DNA: TGTGCCAGCAGCCGAATGGGACAGCCGGCCAGCTATGGCTACACCTTC; CDR3 protein: CASSRMGQPASYGYTF; J gene: TRBJ1-2; D gene: TRBD1; clone size: NA; V gene: TRBV7-9
CDR3 DNA: TGTGCCAGCAGCTTAACCTATCACAGCGGGAGTCTGTTCTTC; CDR3 protein: CASSLTYHSGSLFF; J gene: TRBJ2-1; D gene: TRBD2; clone size: few; V gene: TRBV7-3
CDR3 DNA: TGCAGCGTCGGGACTTCGAACACCGGGGAGCTGTTTTTT; CDR3 protein: CSVGTSNTGELFF; J gene: TRBJ2-2; D gene: NA; clone size: many; V gene: TRBV29-1
CDR3 DNA: TGTGCCAGCAGTGGTCGAGGTCGGGGTTCCTCTAGTGGCTACACCTTC; CDR3 protein: CASSGRGRGSSSGYTF; J gene: TRBJ1-2; D gene: NA; clone size: NA; V gene: TRBV2
CDR3 DNA: TGTGCCAGCAGTTTTAGGGGGACCGCCAAAAACATTCAGTACTTC; CDR3 protein: CASSFRGTAKNIQYF; J gene: TRBJ2-4; D gene: NA; clone size: NA; V gene: TRBV6-5
CDR3 DNA: TGTGCCAGCGGTCGACAGGGTTTTGCGTTCTTC; CDR3 protein: CASGRQGFAFF; J gene: TRBJ2-1; D gene: TRBD1; clone size: many; V gene: TRBV14
CDR3 DNA: TGTGCCAGCAGCTTAGCTGGACAGGGCTCCTACGAGCAGTACTTC; CDR3 protein: CASSLAGQGSYEQYF; J gene: TRBJ2-7; D gene: TRBD1; clone size: few; V gene: TRBV7-6
CDR3 DNA: TGTGCCACCCGCCTGGGTGGGGGGAACGATGAGCAGTTCTTC; CDR3 protein: CATRLGGGNDEQFF; J gene: TRBJ2-1; D gene: NA; clone size: few; V gene: TRBV5-4
CDR3 DNA: TGTGCCAGCAGCCCAACAGGGTTGAGCACTGAAGCTTTCTTT; CDR3 protein: CASSPTGLSTEAFF; J gene: TRBJ1-1; D gene: NA; clone size: NA; V gene: TRBV11-1
CDR3 DNA: TGTGCCAGCAGGAGGACAGTCTACAATGAGCAGTTCTTC; CDR3 protein: CASRRTVYNEQFF; J gene: TRBJ2-1; D gene: NA; clone size: few; V gene: TRBV6-6
CDR3 DNA: TGTGCCATCAGTGGAGGGCTGGGACAGTCCTCTGGGGCCAACGTCCTGACTTTC; CDR3 protein: CAISGGLGQSSGANVLTF; J gene: TRBJ2-6; D gene: TRBD1; clone size: few; V gene: TRBV10-3
CDR3 DNA: TGTGCCAGCAGTACAGGGTTGGTTGGCTACACCTTC; CDR3 protein: CASSTGLVGYTF; J gene: TRBJ1-2; D gene: NA; clone size: NA; V gene: TRBV28
CDR3 DNA: TGTGCCAGCAGTTACGGGCCAGGGCATGGCTACACCTTC; CDR3 protein: CASSYGPGHGYTF; J gene: TRBJ1-2; D gene: NA; clone size: few; V gene: TRBV6-5
CDR3 DNA: TGTGCCAGCAGCTTGACTCAGGCGATGAACACTGAAGCTTTCTTT; CDR3 protein: CASSLTQAMNTEAFF; J gene: TRBJ1-1; D gene: NA; clone size: NA; V gene: TRBV5-6
CDR3 DNA: TGTGCCACCAGCAGAGACCTAGACGGTGAAGCTTTCTTT; CDR3 protein: CATSRDLDGEAFF; J gene: TRBJ1-1; D gene: NA; clone size: few; V gene: TRBV15
CDR3 DNA: TGTGCCAGCAGCTTAGAGGCGGGGGTGACCTACGAGCAGTACTTC; CDR3 protein: CASSLEAGVTYEQYF; J gene: TRBJ2-7; D gene: TRBD2; clone size: few; V gene: TRBV7-2
CDR3 DNA: TGTGCCAGCAGCCTGGGTCCGCCAGGGGGGACCGGGGAGCTGTTTTTT; CDR3 protein: CASSLGPPGGTGELFF; J gene: TRBJ2-2; D gene: NA; clone size: NA; V gene: TRBV13
CDR3 DNA: TGTGCCAGCAGCCTACTGGGGAGCCGTAATTCACCCCTCCACTTT; CDR3 protein: CASSLLGSRNSPLHF; J gene: TRBJ1-6; D gene: NA; clone size: NA; V gene: TRBV7-8
CDR3 DNA: TGCGCCAGCAGCTTACGACTAGCGGGGGGCAAAGATACGCAGTATTTT; CDR3 protein: CASSLRLAGGKDTQYF; J gene: TRBJ2-3; D gene: TRBD2; clone size: few; V gene: TRBV5-1
CDR3 DNA: TGTGCCAGCAGCTTGGGGGGACAGGGGGGCGAGCAGTACTTC; CDR3 protein: CASSLGGQGGEQYF; J gene: TRBJ2-7; D gene: TRBD1; clone size: NA; V gene: TRBV5-4
CDR3 DNA: TGTGCCAGCAGTTTATTCCCTAGCGTGGCAGTGGAGCAGTACTTC; CDR3 protein: CASSLFPSVAVEQYF; J gene: TRBJ2-7; D gene: NA; clone size: NA; V gene: TRBV28
CDR3 DNA: TGTGCCAGCAGCTCCCCACATCGGGTAGCGGGGATATCCTACGAGCAGTACTTC; CDR3 protein: CASSSPHRVAGISYEQYF; J gene: TRBJ2-7; D gene: TRBD2; clone size: few; V gene: TRBV7-2
CDR3 DNA: TGTGCCAGCAGCTTAGTAGTCAGGGCAGGGCAGCCCCAGCATTTT; CDR3 protein: CASSLVVRAGQPQHF; J gene: TRBJ1-5; D gene: NA; clone size: NA; V gene: TRBV7-2
CDR3 DNA: TGTGCCAGCAGCTTATCCCCGAGGAACACTGAAGCTTTCTTT; CDR3 protein: CASSLSPRNTEAFF; J gene: TRBJ1-1; D gene: NA; clone size: few; V gene: TRBV7-9
CDR3 DNA: TGTGCCAGCAGTGAACCGGGACAGGGTTTAGCTAACTATGGCTACACCTTC; CDR3 protein: CASSEPGQGLANYGYTF; J gene: TRBJ1-2; D gene: TRBD1; clone size: NA; V gene: TRBV25-1
CDR3 DNA: TGTGCCAGCTCACCGGTTCTGGCTAGCGGGACAGCGTTCTACGAGCAGTACTTC; CDR3 protein: CASSPVLASGTAFYEQYF; J gene: TRBJ2-7; D gene: TRBD2; clone size: few; V gene: TRBV18